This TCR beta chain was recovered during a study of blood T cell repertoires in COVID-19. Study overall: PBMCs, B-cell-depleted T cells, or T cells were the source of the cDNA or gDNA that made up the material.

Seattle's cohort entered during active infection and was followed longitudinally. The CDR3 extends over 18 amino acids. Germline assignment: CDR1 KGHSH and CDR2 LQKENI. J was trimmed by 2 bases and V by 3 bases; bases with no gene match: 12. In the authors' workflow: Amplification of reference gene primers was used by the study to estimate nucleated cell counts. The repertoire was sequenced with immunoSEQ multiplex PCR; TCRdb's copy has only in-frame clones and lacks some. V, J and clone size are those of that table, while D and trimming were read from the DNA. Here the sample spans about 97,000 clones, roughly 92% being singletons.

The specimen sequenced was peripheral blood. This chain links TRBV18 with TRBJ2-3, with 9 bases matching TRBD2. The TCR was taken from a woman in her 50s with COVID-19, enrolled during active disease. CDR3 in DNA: TGTGCCAGCTCACCCACCCCCTTAGCGGGGGCCCCCACAGATACGCAGTATTTT. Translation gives CASSPTPLAGAPTDTQYF.